The clone carrying this T cell receptor (beta chain) has just a few counts. The data derive from a study of human T cells and chemical hapten exposure. Each CDR3 protein gets one entry after TCRdb re-called the RACE reads with MiXCR. The profile shows 120,000 or so distinct CDR3 sequences, approximately 12% of them singletons. This CDR3 is 14 amino acids long. V gave up 2 bases and J gave up 10 bases, with 12 bases separating them. From germline, CDR1 is MNHEY and CDR2 SVGEGT. Time point in this sample: pre-sensitization, week 0. Specified treatment: therapeutic diphenylcyclopropenone sensitization with weekly scalp DPC. Only after blood had been drawn was each patch test applied.

The sample consisted of whole blood, taken in connection with sensitization to the hapten diphenylcyclopropenone (DPC). The receptor comes from a woman aged 18-29 years with alopecia areata. Some clones in this sample may be carry-over from other donors' samples. The chain employs TRBV6-2 or TRBV6-3 and TRBJ1-6; D is ambiguous. This CDR3 is CASSYPARRSPLHF. The CDR3 bases are TGTGCCAGCAGTTACCCTGCCCGGAGGTCACCCCTCCACTTT.